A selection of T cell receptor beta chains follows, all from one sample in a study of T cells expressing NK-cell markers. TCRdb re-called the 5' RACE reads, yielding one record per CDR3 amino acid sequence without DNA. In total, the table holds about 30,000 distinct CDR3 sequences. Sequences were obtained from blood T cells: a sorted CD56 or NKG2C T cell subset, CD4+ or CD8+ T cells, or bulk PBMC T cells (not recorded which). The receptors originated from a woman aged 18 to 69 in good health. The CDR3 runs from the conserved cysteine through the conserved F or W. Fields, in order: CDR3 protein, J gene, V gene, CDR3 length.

CASSSRGNNYGYTF | TRBJ1-2 | TRBV7-8 | 14
CATNDGPSTNEKLFF | TRBJ1-4 | TRBV15 | 15
CASSLPGTGGTEAFF | TRBJ1-1 | TRBV7-9 | 15
CASSGRTAVYEQYF | TRBJ2-7 | TRBV5-5 | 14
CASSINSDPGTSTYEQYF | TRBJ2-7 | TRBV9 | 18
CASSNAGGPSSSYEQYF | TRBJ2-7 | TRBV6-1 | 17
CASSLEPTATYEQYF | TRBJ2-7 | TRBV7-9 | 15
CASSLSPYKRDTKETQYF | TRBJ2-5 | TRBV27 | 18
CASRDRVNQPQHF | TRBJ1-5 | TRBV2 | 13
CASSQVRGTEAFF | TRBJ1-1 | TRBV3-1 | 13
CASSLALMGGDGELFF | TRBJ2-2 | TRBV7-8 | 16
CASSSEDKETQYF | TRBJ2-5 | TRBV6-4 | 13
CASSQGLAGRLYEQYF | TRBJ2-7 | TRBV4-2 | 16
CASSQEFLFYNEQFF | TRBJ2-1 | TRBV3-1 | 15
CASSPSGGLNEQFF | TRBJ2-1 | TRBV6-1 | 14
CASSLDRVTYEQYF | TRBJ2-7 | TRBV11-2 | 14
CSARVTQGGSTNEKLFF | TRBJ1-4 | TRBV20-1 | 17
CASSFLLGGEETQYF | TRBJ2-5 | TRBV12-3/TRBV12-4 | 15
CASSLGEKTQYF | TRBJ2-5 | TRBV12-3/TRBV12-4 | 12
CASSAGLARNEQFF | TRBJ2-1 | TRBV9 | 14
CASSDPGTDNEQFF | TRBJ2-1 | TRBV25-1 | 14
CASSANQAANYGYTF | TRBJ1-2 | TRBV12-3/TRBV12-4 | 15
CASSLSDREQFF | TRBJ2-1 | TRBV27 | 12
CASSDPGSGYEQYF | TRBJ2-7 | TRBV7-6 | 14
CATSDTGTGEETQYF | TRBJ2-5 | TRBV24-1 | 15
CASSLTSAYYEQYF | TRBJ2-7 | TRBV27 | 14
CASSFPGSYYGYTF | TRBJ1-2 | TRBV28 | 14
CASSDTPYEQYF | TRBJ2-7 | TRBV9 | 12
CSARAERDNTGELFF | TRBJ2-2 | TRBV20-1 | 15
CATSRDAGSAKNIQYF | TRBJ2-4 | TRBV15 | 16
CSARPQDRDSNYGYTF | TRBJ1-2 | TRBV20-1 | 16
CASSLRSAGRVTQYF | TRBJ2-5 | TRBV5-6 | 15
CASSQVSRVNTEAFF | TRBJ1-1 | TRBV4-1 | 15
CSGRTGGPYNEQFF | TRBJ2-1 | TRBV29-1 | 14
CASSFFPDSQETQYF | TRBJ2-5 | TRBV27 | 15
CASRNLNVANYGYTF | TRBJ1-2 | TRBV6-1 | 15
CATSDSGLAGAKTDTQYF | TRBJ2-3 | TRBV24-1 | 18
CSVVSHRRSYNEQFF | TRBJ2-1 | TRBV29-1 | 15
CASSQDLLAGKAGGEQFF | TRBJ2-1 | TRBV3-1 | 18
CASSLASYEQYF | TRBJ2-7 | TRBV5-6 | 12
CATSDLRSSGTKQSSYNEQFF | TRBJ2-1 | TRBV24-1 | 21
CSVEEAGTRTHTF | TRBJ2-5 | TRBV29-1 | 13